This passage covers 27 T cell receptor beta chains from one sample sequenced in a study of blood T cell repertoires in COVID-19. Some clones are missing from TCRdb's copy, which holds only in-frame ones; the method was immunoSEQ multiplex PCR. This table has roughly 70,000 clones, more than 65% appearing once. The sequenced sample consisted of peripheral blood. Source of these receptors: a woman aged 55-70 years with acute or convalescent COVID-19.

The gene calls are TRBV3-1 (or the pseudogene TRBV3-2) and TRBJ2-1; maybe TRBD2 (6 bases). CDR1 LGHDT and CDR2 YNNKEL come from the germline V gene (reference sequence). Trimming took 0 bases from V and 4 from J, leaving 19 bases between them. CDR3 length equals 18 residues. The CDR3 coding sequence is TGTGCCAGCAGCCAAGATACGTTGGCGGGATTCTCATACAATGAGCAGTTCTTC. Residues: CASSQDTLAGFSYNEQFF.

CDR3 region: CASSSGTGVGEQFF. The CDR3 DNA is TGTGCCAGCAGTTCCGGGACAGGGGTTGGTGAGCAGTTCTTC. The chain carries TRBV6-6 and TRBJ2-1, with 10 nucleotides matching TRBD1. With 4 bases clipped from V and 9 bases from J, the junction kept 6 bases outside the gene matches. The CDR3 length is 14 residues. Germline-derived CDR1 and CDR2 are MNHNY and SVGAGI (reference sequence).

V and J are TRBV27 and TRBJ2-3, with 11 nucleotides matching TRBD2. J was trimmed by 0 bases and V by 5 bases; bases with no gene match: 1. CDR3 length equals 15 residues. Germline CDR1 reads MNHEY; CDR2 reads SMNVEV (reference sequence). The CDR3 reads CASSIAGGSTDTQYF. CDR3 bases: TGTGCCAGCAGTATAGCGGGGGGGAGCACAGATACGCAGTATTTT.

This chain joins TRBV7-9 and TRBJ1-6; TRBD1 matches at 7 bases. From germline, CDR1 is SEHNR and CDR2 FQNEAQ (reference sequence). The trim removed 5 bases at V and 7 bases at J, leaving 8 bases unmatched. The CDR3 has 15 amino acids. In DNA, the CDR3 is TGTGCCAGCAGCCCATCGACAGGGAGGAATTCACCCCTCCACTTT. Its protein is CASSPSTGRNSPLHF.

This clone was detected once. The chain combines TRBV18 with TRBJ1-2; D perhaps matches TRBD1 (5 bases). The CDR3 sequence is 16 residues long. Deletions cut 5 bases from V and 5 bases from J, with 21 bases between. Germline CDR1 and CDR2: KGHSH and LQKENI. The CDR3: CASSEGQGGRPYGYTF. The CDR3 region has the DNA TGTGCCAGCTCAGAGGGGCAAGGAGGGAGGCCATATGGCTACACCTTC.

The genes are TRBV29-1 and TRBJ1-5; 8 bases map to TRBD1. Germline V gene sequence: CDR1 SQVTM, CDR2 ANQGSEA. Trimming cost V 6 bases and J 0 bases; bases outside gene matches: 4. This CDR3 is built from 14 residues. The CDR3 loop is CSVRQGYSNQPQHF. The CDR3 DNA reads as TGCAGCGTCCGACAGGGGTATAGCAATCAGCCCCAGCATTTT.

The CDR3 nucleotides are TGTGCCATCAGCCCGGGAGTCGAGAGGCGGCACTCTGGAAACACCATATATTTT. Translated: CAISPGVERRHSGNTIYF. The chain has TRBV10-3 and TRBJ1-3; D gene ambiguous. The ends were cut back, 6 bases at V and 0 bases at J, with 21 bases in the middle. CDR3 length: 18 residues. Germline loops: CDR1 ENHRY, CDR2 SYGVKD.

V is TRBV5-1 and J is TRBJ2-6; 7 bases fit TRBD1. CDR3 length: 18 residues. V was pared by 4 bases and J by 4 bases, with 14 bases of the junction left unmatched. Germline V lookup: CDR1 SGHRS, CDR2 YFSETQ. In DNA form, the CDR3 reads TGCGCCAGCAGCGATCCGGGACAGCCAACGTGGGGGGCCAACGTCCTGACTTTC. It codes for CASSDPGQPTWGANVLTF.

V is TRBV3-1 (or the pseudogene TRBV3-2) and J is TRBJ2-3; TRBD2 matches 8 bases. The CDR3 totals 20 residues. Trimming at V came to 0 bases and at J to 0 bases, leaving 14 bases not matched to a gene. Germline CDR1 is LGHDT and CDR2 is YNNKEL (reference sequence). The CDR3 spells CASSQDVTLDGGASTDTQYF. CDR3 bases: TGTGCCAGCAGCCAAGATGTCACCTTGGACGGGGGGGCCAGCACAGATACGCAGTATTTT.

The chain is built from TRBV9 and TRBJ1-4; D possibly corresponds to TRBD1 (5 bases). Germline values: CDR1 SGDLS, CDR2 YYNGEE. The CDR3 has 13 amino acids. V lost 3 bases and J lost 3, with 6 bases in between. The CDR3 nucleotides read TGTGCCAGCAGCGCAGGGCCTAATGAAAAACTGTTTTTT. Its translation: CASSAGPNEKLFF.

On this clone itself: Germline and junction disagree at one end, which may indicate a read error. The chain combines TRBV2 with TRBJ2-1, with TRBD2 as a possible D gene (5 bases). There are 13 residues in the CDR3. The germline V gene encodes CDR1 SNHLY and CDR2 FYNNEI. This CDR3 is CASREGGRNEQFF. The CDR3 DNA reads as TGTGCCAGCAGGGAAGGAGGTCGGAATGAGCAGTTCTTC.

V gene TRBV3-1 (or the pseudogene TRBV3-2) combines with J gene TRBJ2-2, with D maybe TRBD2 (5 bases). This CDR3 region has 16 residues. Germline V gene data show CDR1 as LGHDT and CDR2 as YNNKEL (reference sequence). With 1 base removed from V and 6 bases from J, the gap between germline ends came to 15 bases. For the CDR3, the DNA is TGTGCCAGCAGCCAAGCGGCGCTAGCTGGGGCCGGGGAGCTGTTTTTT. Translation gives CASSQAALAGAGELFF.

This chain connects TRBV4-1 to TRBJ1-1, with D possibly being TRBD1 (6 bases). This CDR3 region has 13 residues. The germline CDR1 and CDR2 sequences are MGHRA and YSYEKL. V gave up 5 bases and J gave up 3 bases, with 10 bases separating them. In DNA, the CDR3 is TGCGCCAGCAGCAGAGACAGGCACACTGAAGCTTTCTTT. This codes for CASSRDRHTEAFF.

The chain recombines TRBV7-9 with TRBJ2-1; a weak D match, TRBD1 (5 bases). The CDR3 is 12 residues long. V shed 3 bases and J shed 10 bases, with 10 bases lying between them. The germline gives CDR1 SEHNR, CDR2 FQNEAQ (reference sequence). The CDR3 sequence is CASSFERTEQFF. The CDR3 DNA reads as TGTGCCAGCAGCTTCGAGAGGACAGAGCAGTTCTTC.

This chain uses TRBV7-3 with TRBJ2-1; D is possibly TRBD1 (6 bases). This CDR3 spans 18 amino acids. Looked up from germline, CDR1 is SGHTA and CDR2 is FQGTGA. V was trimmed by 2 bases and J by 0 bases, leaving 17 bases between them. CDR3 protein: CASSLWVRQGSSYNEQFF. The CDR3 DNA reads TGTGCCAGCAGCTTATGGGTGAGGCAGGGGAGCTCCTACAATGAGCAGTTCTTC.

The chain is built from TRBV9 and TRBJ2-1; 9 bases map to TRBD2. The CDR3 is made up of 16 amino acids. Trimming cost V 0 bases and J 8 bases; bases outside gene matches: 9. The germline V gene encodes CDR1 SGDLS and CDR2 YYNGEE. The DNA for the CDR3 is TGTGCCAGCAGCGTAGCTGGCGGGGGGGCCAGGGATGAGCAGTTCTTC. Translated, it gives CASSVAGGGARDEQFF. Based on the CDR3 plus reference TRBV9 and TRBJ2-1, the full variable domain is DSGVTQTPKHLITATGQRVTLRCSPRSGDLSVYWYQQSLDQGLQFLIQYYNGEERAKGNILERFSAQQFPDLHSELNLSSLELGDSALYFCASSVAGGGARDEQFFGPGTRLTVL.

The V gene is TRBV19, the J gene TRBJ1-1; no definite D call. Looked up from germline, CDR1 is LNHDA and CDR2 is SQIVND (reference sequence). CDR3 length equals 14 residues. Trimming left V 5 bases short and J 0 bases short, with 10 bases between. CDR3 loop: CASSQTEMNTEAFF. In DNA form, the CDR3 reads TGTGCCAGTAGTCAAACAGAGATGAACACTGAAGCTTTCTTT.

V gene TRBV29-1 combines with J gene TRBJ1-4; 7 nucleotides align to TRBD1. Germline CDR1 SQVTM, CDR2 ANQGSEA. This CDR3 comprises 13 residues. The junction had 9 bases not matched to a gene; V was cut back by 6 bases and J by 8 bases. In DNA form, the CDR3 reads TGCAGCGTACGTACAGGGGCGGGGGAAAAACTGTTTTTT. It codes for CSVRTGAGEKLFF.

The CDR3 spells CASSPQTGSGNTIYF. As DNA, the CDR3 is TGCGCCAGCAGCCCACAGACAGGGTCTGGAAACACCATATATTTT. The V and J genes are TRBV5-1 and TRBJ1-3; 7 bases are a match to TRBD1. The V segment lost 4 bases and the J segment 1 base; nucleotides outside the gene matches: 5. Germline values: CDR1 SGHRS, CDR2 YFSETQ. The CDR3 has 15 residues.

The chain recombines TRBV9 with TRBJ2-7; the D is unclear. The CDR3 extends over 13 amino acids. From germline, CDR1 is SGDLS and CDR2 YYNGEE. Trimming removed 0 bases from V and 4 bases from J, with 8 bases in between. CDR3 nucleotide sequence: TGTGCCAGCAGCGTAGTGACTCCGTACGAGCAGTACTTC. Encoded protein: CASSVVTPYEQYF.

The chain joins TRBV2 to TRBJ1-2, with a possible D match to TRBD1 (5 bases). V was shortened by 2 bases and J by 6 bases, with 13 bases between the two germline ends. CDR3 size: 14 residues. Per germline, CDR1 SNHLY and CDR2 FYNNEI. The CDR3 protein is CASSERGRVDGYTF. CDR3 sequence (DNA): TGTGCCAGCAGTGAAAGAGGCAGGGTGGATGGCTACACCTTC.

This clone was seen more than once but under ten times. The sample carries other DNA sequences with the same CDR3. The V gene is TRBV27, the J gene TRBJ1-1, with D perhaps matching TRBD1 (6 bases). The V end lost 5 bases, the J end lost 1 base, and 8 bases lay between the germline ends. CDR1 and CDR2 from the germline V gene are MNHEY and SMNVEV (reference sequence). There are 13 residues in the CDR3. The CDR3 nucleotides read TGTGCCAGCAGTCCGACAGGGAACACTGAAGCTTTCTTT. Its translation: CASSPTGNTEAFF.

The V call is TRBV5-1, the J call TRBJ1-6, with 9 bases identical to TRBD1. J was trimmed by 9 bases and V by 5 bases; bases with no gene match: 6. The CDR3 spans 14 residues. Per germline, CDR1 SGHRS and CDR2 YFSETQ. The CDR3 bases are TGCGCCAGCAGTTCCGGGACAGGGAGTTCACCCCTCCACTTT. This codes for CASSSGTGSSPLHF.

The gene calls are TRBV5-1 and TRBJ2-5, with D possibly TRBD1 on 6 matching bases. CDR1 SGHRS and CDR2 YFSETQ come from the germline V gene. Trimming took off 2 bases at V and 5 bases at J, with 19 bases between the two ends. CDR3 length: 16 amino acids. CDR3 protein: CASSFRARGAQETQYF. The CDR3 nucleotides are TGCGCCAGCAGCTTCCGGGCCAGGGGCGCCCAGGAGACCCAGTACTTC.

This chain links TRBV6-2 or TRBV6-3 with TRBJ2-1, with D perhaps matching TRBD2 (6 bases). The CDR3 is 16 amino acids. Trimming removed 2 bases at V and 8 bases at J, with 19 bases between. Germline CDR1 and CDR2: MNHEY and SVGEGT. The CDR3 region has the DNA TGTGCCAGCAGTTACGGGCCGGGACTGAGAAACGATGAGCAGTTCTTC. Protein: CASSYGPGLRNDEQFF.

This chain links TRBV3-1 (or the pseudogene TRBV3-2) with TRBJ2-4; 9 bases align to TRBD1. Germline loops: CDR1 LGHDT, CDR2 YNNKEL (reference sequence). V trimming: 2 bases; J trimming: 8 bases; junction bases outside the gene matches: 13. The CDR3 consists of 17 residues. CDR3 sequence: CASSQKNPGQGRDIQYF. The CDR3 coding sequence is TGTGCCAGCAGCCAAAAAAATCCGGGACAGGGAAGAGACATTCAGTACTTC.

The chain is built from TRBV24-1 and TRBJ2-4; D remains ambiguous. V gave up 3 bases and J gave up 0 bases, with 8 bases separating them. The germline CDR1 and CDR2 sequences are KGHDR and SFDVKD. The CDR3 contains 15 residues. CDR3 protein: CATSDPTEAKNIQYF. The CDR3 nucleotides read TGTGCCACCAGTGATCCGACTGAAGCCAAAAACATTCAGTACTTC.